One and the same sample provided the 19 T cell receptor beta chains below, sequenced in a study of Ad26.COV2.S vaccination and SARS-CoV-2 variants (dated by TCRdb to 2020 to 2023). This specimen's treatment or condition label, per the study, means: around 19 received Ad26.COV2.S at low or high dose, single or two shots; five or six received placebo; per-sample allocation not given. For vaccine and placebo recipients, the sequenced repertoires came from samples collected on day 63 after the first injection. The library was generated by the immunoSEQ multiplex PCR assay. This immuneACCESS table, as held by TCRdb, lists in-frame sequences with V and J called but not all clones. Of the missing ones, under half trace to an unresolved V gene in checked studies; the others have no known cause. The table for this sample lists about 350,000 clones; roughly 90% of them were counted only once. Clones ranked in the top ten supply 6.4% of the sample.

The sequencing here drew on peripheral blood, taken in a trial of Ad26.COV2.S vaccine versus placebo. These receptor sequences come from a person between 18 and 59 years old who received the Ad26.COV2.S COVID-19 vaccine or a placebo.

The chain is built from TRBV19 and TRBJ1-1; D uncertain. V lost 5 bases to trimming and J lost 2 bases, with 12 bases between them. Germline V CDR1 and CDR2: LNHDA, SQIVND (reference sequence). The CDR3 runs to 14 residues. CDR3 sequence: CASSGIGRNTEAFF. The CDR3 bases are TGTGCCAGTAGTGGTATAGGCCGAAACACTGAAGCTTTCTTT.

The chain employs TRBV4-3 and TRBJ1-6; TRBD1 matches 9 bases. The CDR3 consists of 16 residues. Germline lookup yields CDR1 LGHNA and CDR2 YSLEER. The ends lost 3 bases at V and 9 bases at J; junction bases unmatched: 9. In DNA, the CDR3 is TGCGCCAGCAGCCAGGACGTCGGGACAGGGACTTCACCCCTCCACTTT. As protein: CASSQDVGTGTSPLHF.

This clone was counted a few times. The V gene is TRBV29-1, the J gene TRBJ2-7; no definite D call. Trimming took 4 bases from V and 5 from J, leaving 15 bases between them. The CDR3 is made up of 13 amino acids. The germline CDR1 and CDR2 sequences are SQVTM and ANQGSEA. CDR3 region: CSVVERNPDEQYF. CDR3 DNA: TGCAGCGTTGTTGAGAGAAACCCAGACGAGCAGTACTTC.

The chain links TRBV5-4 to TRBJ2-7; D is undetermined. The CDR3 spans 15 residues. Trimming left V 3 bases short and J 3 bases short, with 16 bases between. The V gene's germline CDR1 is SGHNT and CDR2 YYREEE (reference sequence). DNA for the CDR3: TGTGCCAGCAGCTCCGGTCCCGATCTTAACTACGAGCAGTACTTC. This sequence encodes CASSSGPDLNYEQYF.

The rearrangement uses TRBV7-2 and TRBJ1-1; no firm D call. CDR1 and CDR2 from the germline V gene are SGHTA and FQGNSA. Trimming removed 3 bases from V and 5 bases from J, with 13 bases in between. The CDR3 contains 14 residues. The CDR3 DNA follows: TGTGCCAGCAGCTTCACTAGAGGGAGGACTGAAGCTTTCTTT. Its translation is CASSFTRGRTEAFF.

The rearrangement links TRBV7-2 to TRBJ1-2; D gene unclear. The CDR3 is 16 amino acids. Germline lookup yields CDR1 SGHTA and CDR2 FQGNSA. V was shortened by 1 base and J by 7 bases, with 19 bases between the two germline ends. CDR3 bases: TGTGCCAGCAGCTTAGTGCAACGGGGAGGTGGCTCTGGCTACACCTTC. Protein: CASSLVQRGGGSGYTF.

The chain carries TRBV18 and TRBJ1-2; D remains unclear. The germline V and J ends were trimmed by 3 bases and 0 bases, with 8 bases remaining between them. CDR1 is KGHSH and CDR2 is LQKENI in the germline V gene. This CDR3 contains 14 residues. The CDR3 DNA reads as TGTGCCAGCTCACCGGCCGGTTCTAACTATGGCTACACCTTC. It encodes CASSPAGSNYGYTF.

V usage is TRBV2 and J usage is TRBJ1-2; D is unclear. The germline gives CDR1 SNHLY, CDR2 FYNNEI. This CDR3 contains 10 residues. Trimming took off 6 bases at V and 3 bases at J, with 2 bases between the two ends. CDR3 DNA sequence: TGTGCCAGCAGAGACTATGGCTACACCTTC. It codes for CASRDYGYTF.

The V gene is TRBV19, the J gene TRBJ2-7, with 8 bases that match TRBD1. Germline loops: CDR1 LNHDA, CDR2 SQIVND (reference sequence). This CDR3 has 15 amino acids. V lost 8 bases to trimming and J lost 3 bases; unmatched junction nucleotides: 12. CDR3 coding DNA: TGTGCCAGTCCAGACAGGGGACCCTCTGGCTACGAGCAGTACTTC. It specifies CASPDRGPSGYEQYF.

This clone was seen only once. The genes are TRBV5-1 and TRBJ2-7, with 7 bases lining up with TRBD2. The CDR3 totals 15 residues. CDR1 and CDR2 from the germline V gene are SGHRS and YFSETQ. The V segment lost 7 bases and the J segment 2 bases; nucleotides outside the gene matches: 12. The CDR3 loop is CASSPREAAAYEQYF. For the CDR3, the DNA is TGCGCCAGCTCCCCTCGGGAGGCTGCGGCCTACGAGCAGTACTTC.

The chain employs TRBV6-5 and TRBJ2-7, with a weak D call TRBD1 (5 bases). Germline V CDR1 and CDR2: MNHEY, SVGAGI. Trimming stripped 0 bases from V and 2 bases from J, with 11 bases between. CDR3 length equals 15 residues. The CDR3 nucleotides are TGTGCCAGCAGTTACTCGGCGGCAGGGACCTACGAGCAGTACTTC. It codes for CASSYSAAGTYEQYF.

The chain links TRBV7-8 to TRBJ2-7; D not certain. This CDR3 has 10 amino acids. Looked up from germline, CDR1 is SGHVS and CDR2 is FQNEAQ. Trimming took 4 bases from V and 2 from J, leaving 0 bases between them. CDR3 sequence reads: CASSSYEQYF. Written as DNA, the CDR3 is TGTGCCAGCAGCTCCTACGAGCAGTACTTC.

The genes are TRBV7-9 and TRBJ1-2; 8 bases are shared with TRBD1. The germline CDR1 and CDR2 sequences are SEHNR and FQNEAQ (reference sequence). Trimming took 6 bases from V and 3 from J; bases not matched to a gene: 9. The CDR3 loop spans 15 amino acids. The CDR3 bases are TGTGCCAGCAGTCCCGACAGGGGAAGGGACTATGGCTACACCTTC. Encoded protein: CASSPDRGRDYGYTF.

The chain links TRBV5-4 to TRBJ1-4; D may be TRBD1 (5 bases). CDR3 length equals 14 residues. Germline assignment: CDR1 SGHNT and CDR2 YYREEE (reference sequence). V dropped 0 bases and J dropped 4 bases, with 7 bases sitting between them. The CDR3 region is CASSLVGDNEKLFF. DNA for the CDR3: TGTGCCAGCAGCTTGGTGGGGGATAATGAAAAACTGTTTTTT.

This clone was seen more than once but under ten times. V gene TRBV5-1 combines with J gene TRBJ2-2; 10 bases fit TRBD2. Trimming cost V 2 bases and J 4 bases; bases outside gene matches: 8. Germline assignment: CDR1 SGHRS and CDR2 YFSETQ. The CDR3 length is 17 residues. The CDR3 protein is CASSFRIAGGSTGELFF. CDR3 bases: TGCGCCAGCAGCTTCCGCATAGCGGGGGGTAGCACCGGGGAGCTGTTTTTT.

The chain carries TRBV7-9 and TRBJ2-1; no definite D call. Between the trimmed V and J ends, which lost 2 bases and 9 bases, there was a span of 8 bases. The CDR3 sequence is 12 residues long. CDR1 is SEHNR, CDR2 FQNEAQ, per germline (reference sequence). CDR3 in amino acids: CASSLRTVEQFF. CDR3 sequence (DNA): TGTGCCAGCAGCTTAAGGACGGTTGAGCAGTTCTTC.

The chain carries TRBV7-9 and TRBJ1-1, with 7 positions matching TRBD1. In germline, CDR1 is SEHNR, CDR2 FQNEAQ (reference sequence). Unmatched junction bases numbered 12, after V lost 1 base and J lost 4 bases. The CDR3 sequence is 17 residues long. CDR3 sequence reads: CASSLGETGSRGTEAFF. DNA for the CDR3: TGTGCCAGCAGCTTAGGAGAGACAGGGTCGAGAGGCACTGAAGCTTTCTTT.

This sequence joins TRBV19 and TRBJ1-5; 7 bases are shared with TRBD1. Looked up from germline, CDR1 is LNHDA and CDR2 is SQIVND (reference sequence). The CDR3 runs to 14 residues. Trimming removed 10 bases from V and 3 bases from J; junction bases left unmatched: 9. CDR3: CATLDRSPNQPQHF. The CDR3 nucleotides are TGTGCCACCCTGGACAGGTCTCCCAATCAGCCCCAGCATTTT. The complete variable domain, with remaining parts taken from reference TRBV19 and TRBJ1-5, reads DGGITQSPKYLFRKEGQNVTLSCEQNLNHDAMYWYRQDPGQGLRLIYYSQIVNDFQKGDIAEGYSVSREKKESFPLTVTSAQKNPTAFYLCATLDRSPNQPQHFGDGTRLSIL.

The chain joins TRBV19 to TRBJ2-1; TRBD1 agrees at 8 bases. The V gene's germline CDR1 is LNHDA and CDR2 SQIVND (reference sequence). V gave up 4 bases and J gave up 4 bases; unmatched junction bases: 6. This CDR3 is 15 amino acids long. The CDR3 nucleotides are TGTGCCAGTAGTAGCGACAGGGGATTTTACAATGAGCAGTTCTTC. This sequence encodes CASSSDRGFYNEQFF.